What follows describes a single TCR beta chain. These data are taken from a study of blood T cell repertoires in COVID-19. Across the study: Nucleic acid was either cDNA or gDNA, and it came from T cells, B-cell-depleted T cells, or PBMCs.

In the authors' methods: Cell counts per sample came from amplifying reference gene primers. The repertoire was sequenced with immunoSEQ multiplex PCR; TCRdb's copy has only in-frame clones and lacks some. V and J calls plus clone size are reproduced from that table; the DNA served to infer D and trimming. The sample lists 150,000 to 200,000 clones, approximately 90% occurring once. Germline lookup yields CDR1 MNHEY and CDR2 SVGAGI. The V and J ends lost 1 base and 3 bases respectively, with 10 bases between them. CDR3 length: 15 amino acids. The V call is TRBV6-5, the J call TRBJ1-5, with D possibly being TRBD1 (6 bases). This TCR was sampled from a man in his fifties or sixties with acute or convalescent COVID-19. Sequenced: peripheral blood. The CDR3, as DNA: TGTGCCAGCAGTTACTGGGACATCGACAATCAGCCCCAGCATTTT. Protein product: CASSYWDIDNQPQHF.